The 21 T cell receptor beta chains below all came from one sample that was sequenced in a study of graft-versus-host responses after intestinal transplantation. Using immunoSEQ multiplex PCR, the repertoire was profiled, and TCRdb retains in-frame clones only, with some absent. Seen here are tens of thousands of clones, about 90% observed once, and the top ten hold 2.7%. Sequencing used PBMCs, obtained about 120 days after intestinal transplantation. The source is a human patient who received an intestinal transplant, so some T cells may come from the graft donor.

The rearrangement uses TRBV18 and TRBJ1-1; D unclear. V dropped 4 bases and J dropped 5 bases, with 14 bases sitting between them. CDR1 is KGHSH, CDR2 LQKENI, per germline. CDR3 length: 14 residues. CDR3 bases: TGTGCCAGCTCACTCCAGTGGGAGATGACTGAAGCTTTCTTT. It specifies CASSLQWEMTEAFF.

The chain links TRBV15 to TRBJ1-4; possibly TRBD1 for D (6 bases). The germline V gene encodes CDR1 LNHNV and CDR2 YYDKDF (reference sequence). V lost 3 bases and J lost 3, with 14 bases in between. The CDR3 extends over 16 amino acids. The CDR3 DNA sequence: TGTGCCACCAGCAGGCAAACGGACAGACCTAATGAAAAACTGTTTTTT. Translated: CATSRQTDRPNEKLFF.

This rearrangement joins TRBV11-2 to TRBJ1-6, with D possibly matching TRBD1 (5 bases). The germline V and J ends were trimmed by 6 bases and 9 bases, with 12 bases remaining between them. The CDR3 sequence is 13 residues long. From germline, CDR1 is SGHAT and CDR2 FQNNGV. CDR3 in DNA: TGTGCCAGCAGTTTGGGACTGACTTCACCCCTCCACTTT. Translation gives CASSLGLTSPLHF. Filled out from reference TRBV11-2 and TRBJ1-6, the complete variable domain reads EAGVAQSPRYKIIEKRQSVAFWCNPISGHATLYWYQQILGQGPKLLIQFQNNGVVDDSQLPKDRFSAERLKGVDSTLKIQPAKLEDSAVYLCASSLGLTSPLHFGNGTRLTVT.

This chain joins TRBV5-4 and TRBJ2-3; 10 bases agree with TRBD2. Germline lookup yields CDR1 SGHNT and CDR2 YYREEE (reference sequence). Trimming cost V 5 bases and J 1 base; bases outside gene matches: 7. CDR3 length: 16 amino acids. The CDR3 nucleotides are TGTGCCAGCAGGTCGTACCTAGCGGGGGGCACAGATACGCAGTATTTT. Translation: CASRSYLAGGTDTQYF.

CDR3 coding DNA: TGCGCCAGCAGCTTGTACTCCGGGGGCAGTGAGCAGTTCTTC. Translation: CASSLYSGGSEQFF. This sequence joins TRBV5-1 and TRBJ2-1, with D perhaps being TRBD1 or TRBD2 (6 bases each). Deletions cut 1 base from V and 9 bases from J, with 14 bases between. The CDR3 runs 14 residues. Germline V gives CDR1 SGHRS, CDR2 YFSETQ.

This chain connects TRBV7-9 to TRBJ1-2; D call uncertain. The CDR3 has 12 amino acids. The germline V gene encodes CDR1 SEHNR and CDR2 FQNEAQ (reference sequence). V was shortened by 1 base and J by 6 bases, with 6 bases between the two germline ends. This CDR3 is CASSLVGDGYTF. The CDR3 coding sequence is TGTGCCAGCAGCTTAGTCGGGGATGGCTACACCTTC. Full variable domain (remainder filled in from reference TRBV7-9 and TRBJ1-2): DTGVSQNPRHKITKRGQNVTFRCDPISEHNRLYWYRQTLGQGPEFLTYFQNEAQLEKSRLLSDRFSAERPKGSFSTLEIQRTEQGDSAMYLCASSLVGDGYTFGSGTRLTVV.

The V call is TRBV27, the J call TRBJ2-2; D is unclear. The CDR3 is made up of 12 amino acids. The V gene lost 6 bases and the J gene lost 6 bases, with 8 bases spanning the gap. The germline V gene has CDR1 MNHEY and CDR2 SMNVEV (reference sequence). The CDR3 sequence is CASSDIAGELFF. DNA of the CDR3: TGTGCCAGCAGCGATATCGCCGGGGAGCTGTTTTTT.

This clone was recorded once. This chain links TRBV2 with TRBJ2-1; D is unresolved. Trimming cost V 3 bases and J 0 bases, with 6 bases left between them. Germline assignment: CDR1 SNHLY and CDR2 FYNNEI. CDR3 size: 14 residues. The CDR3 DNA reads as TGTGCCAGCAGTGATTTCAGCTCCTACAATGAGCAGTTCTTC. Protein: CASSDFSSYNEQFF.

The chain is built from TRBV6-5 and TRBJ2-5; a possible D gene is TRBD1 (5 bases). TRBJ2-7 matches the DNA end more closely, so the J call is doubtful. Germline V gives CDR1 MNHEY, CDR2 SVGAGI. This CDR3 spans 16 amino acids. CDR3 residues: CASSYSTAQVFDEQYF. CDR3 sequence (DNA): TGTGCCAGCAGTTACTCGACAGCCCAGGTATTTGACGAGCAGTACTTC.

The CDR3 protein is CASSPGALGSYNEQFF. Written as DNA, the CDR3 is TGCGCCAGCAGCCCCGGGGCCCTCGGGTCCTACAATGAGCAGTTCTTC. This chain connects TRBV5-1 to TRBJ2-1, with D perhaps assigned TRBD1 or TRBD2 (5 bases each). CDR1 SGHRS and CDR2 YFSETQ come from the germline V gene. This CDR3 region has 16 residues. Trimming took off 4 bases at V and 1 base at J, with 15 bases between the two ends.

The J gene is TRBJ1-1, the V gene TRBV11-2; D is ambiguous. Germline CDR1 is SGHAT and CDR2 is FQNNGV. The CDR3 runs 14 residues. Between the trimmed V and J ends, which lost 3 bases and 2 bases, there was a span of 10 bases. The CDR3 here is CASSFETENTEAFF. CDR3 coding DNA: TGTGCCAGCAGCTTCGAGACCGAAAACACTGAAGCTTTCTTT.

This clone was seen more than once but under ten times. This chain's CDR3 is CASRKQGAPNSPLHF. The DNA of the CDR3 is TGTGCCAGCAGGAAACAGGGGGCACCGAATTCACCCCTCCACTTT. J is TRBJ1-6 and V is TRBV27, with 9 bases identical to TRBD1. Germline V lookup: CDR1 MNHEY, CDR2 SMNVEV (reference sequence). The CDR3 sequence is 15 residues long. Trimming took 6 bases from V and 7 from J; bases not matched to a gene: 7.

The chain employs TRBV2 and TRBJ2-5, with unresolved D. The CDR3 is made up of 11 amino acids. Trimming cost V 2 bases and J 4 bases, with 2 bases left between them. CDR1 is SNHLY, CDR2 FYNNEI, per germline. CDR3 DNA: TGTGCCAGCAGTGAAAGAGAGACCCAGTACTTC. Translated: CASSERETQYF.

The V and J genes are TRBV5-1 and TRBJ1-6, with 9 bases that match TRBD1. The V segment lost 4 bases and the J segment 8 bases; nucleotides outside the gene matches: 4. Germline-derived CDR1 and CDR2 are SGHRS and YFSETQ. This CDR3 region has 14 residues. The CDR3 nucleotides are TGCGCCAGCAGCCTCCGGGACAGGGATTCACCCCTCCACTTT. It is translated as CASSLRDRDSPLHF. Filled out from reference TRBV5-1 and TRBJ1-6, the complete variable domain reads KAGVTQTPRYLIKTRGQQVTLSCSPISGHRSVSWYQQTPGQGLQFLFEYFSETQRNKGNFPGRFSGRQFSNSRSEMNVSTLELGDSALYLCASSLRDRDSPLHFGNGTRLTVT.

This clone was detected only once. V usage is TRBV2 and J usage is TRBJ1-4; TRBD1 matches 10 bases. The CDR3 covers 15 residues. Per the germline V gene, CDR1 is SNHLY and CDR2 is FYNNEI. With V trimmed by 5 bases and J by 8 bases, 8 bases remained unmatched. CDR3 loop: CASSPEGTGEEKLFF. The DNA of the CDR3 is TGTGCCAGCAGTCCTGAGGGGACAGGGGAAGAAAAACTGTTTTTT.

This chain connects TRBV5-1 to TRBJ2-1; either TRBD1 or TRBD2 may fit D (5 bases each). Germline V gives CDR1 SGHRS, CDR2 YFSETQ. The CDR3 totals 14 residues. Trimming took 2 bases from V and 5 from J, leaving 11 bases between them. Here the CDR3 DNA reads TGCGCCAGCAGCTTCCGGGACCCGGACAATGAGCAGTTCTTC. Protein: CASSFRDPDNEQFF.

V gene TRBV5-6 combines with J gene TRBJ2-5; TRBD1 matches 10 bases. The J call is in doubt because the DNA end fits TRBJ2-7 better. The CDR3 consists of 16 residues. Looked up from germline, CDR1 is SGHDT and CDR2 is YYEEEE. The chain's CDR3 is CASSYYPGTGDYEQYF. CDR3 in DNA: TGTGCCAGCAGCTATTATCCCGGGACAGGGGACTACGAGCAGTACTTC.

The V call is TRBV27, the J call TRBJ2-3; possible D gene TRBD1, 6 bases. Per germline, CDR1 MNHEY and CDR2 SMNVEV (reference sequence). V was cut by 2 bases and J by 2 bases, with 17 bases left in between. This CDR3 contains 17 residues. The CDR3 spells CASSLGDGGPHTDTQYF. Here the CDR3 DNA reads TGTGCCAGCAGTTTAGGAGATGGGGGCCCACACACAGATACGCAGTATTTT.

The chain carries TRBV28 and TRBJ2-7, with D possibly TRBD1 on 6 matching bases. Germline lookup yields CDR1 MDHEN and CDR2 SYDVKM. Trimming cost V 1 base and J 0 bases, with 16 bases left between them. This CDR3 contains 17 residues. The CDR3 loop is CASSLLIGQSSSYEQYF. CDR3 bases: TGTGCCAGCAGTTTATTAATCGGACAGTCCTCCTCCTACGAGCAGTACTTC. The full variable domain, its missing parts supplied by reference TRBV28 and TRBJ2-7, is DVKVTQSSRYLVKRTGEKVFLECVQDMDHENMFWYRQDPGLGLRLIYFSYDVKMKEKGDIPEGYSVSREKKERFSLILESASTNQTSMYLCASSLLIGQSSSYEQYFGPGTRLTVT.

This clone appeared once. The rearrangement links TRBV11-2 to TRBJ2-7, with D tentatively TRBD1 (5 bases). Germline V gene data show CDR1 as SGHAT and CDR2 as FQNNGV. The CDR3 loop spans 14 amino acids. Trimming stripped 7 bases from V and 0 bases from J, with 13 bases between. The CDR3 DNA is TGTGCCAGCACCCAATGGGGCCTCTCCTACGAGCAGTACTTC. Protein sequence: CASTQWGLSYEQYF.

Regarding this clone: The sample contains more than one DNA sequence encoding this CDR3. The rearrangement uses TRBV5-1 and TRBJ2-7, with unresolved D. Germline V gives CDR1 SGHRS, CDR2 YFSETQ. This CDR3 is built from 12 residues. V was shortened by 1 base and J by 4 bases, with 6 bases between the two germline ends. In nucleotides, the CDR3 is TGCGCCAGCAGCTTGAGCAGTTACGAGCAGTACTTC. It specifies CASSLSSYEQYF.